What follows are 14 T cell receptor beta chains derived from one specimen sequenced in a study of blood T cell repertoires in COVID-19. The table came from immunoSEQ multiplex PCR; TCRdb's copy has only in-frame clones and leaves some out. The sample lists fewer than 130,000 clones, roughly 87% occurring once. The sequenced material came from peripheral blood. The source is a human donor in a cohort sampled during active COVID-19.

The chain couples TRBV3-1 (or the pseudogene TRBV3-2) to TRBJ1-5; possibly TRBD1 for D (5 bases). V was cut by 0 bases and J by 2 bases, with 11 bases left in between. Germline V CDR1 and CDR2: LGHDT, YNNKEL (reference sequence). This CDR3 spans 16 amino acids. This CDR3 is CASSQEWGGGNQPQHF. CDR3 nucleotide sequence: TGTGCCAGCAGCCAAGAATGGGGGGGAGGCAATCAGCCCCAGCATTTT.

This clone was seen a handful of times. The chain is built from TRBV4-1 and TRBJ1-4; 7 nucleotides align to TRBD1. Germline CDR1 MGHRA, CDR2 YSYEKL. After removal of 0 bases from V and 1 base from J, the junction contained 8 bases not matched to a gene. The CDR3 totals 18 residues. CDR3 sequence (DNA): TGCGCCAGCAGCCAAGATCGGGGAAGGGGGCGAACTAATGAAAAACTGTTTTTT. It translates to CASSQDRGRGRTNEKLFF.

The chain uses TRBV4-1 and TRBJ2-1; D gene ambiguous. The CDR3 sequence is 14 residues long. The V end was cut by 6 bases, the J end by 3 bases, with 12 bases between. Germline V lookup: CDR1 MGHRA, CDR2 YSYEKL. The chain's CDR3 is CASRPDASYNEQFF. In DNA, the CDR3 is TGCGCCAGCAGGCCCGATGCCAGCTACAATGAGCAGTTCTTC.

J is TRBJ1-4 and V is TRBV3-1 (or the pseudogene TRBV3-2); TRBD1 is a possible D gene (6 bases). The CDR3 is made up of 16 amino acids. The germline gives CDR1 LGHDT, CDR2 YNNKEL (reference sequence). V was pared by 4 bases and J by 5 bases, with 17 bases between. The CDR3: CASSLLVDTGNEKLFF. Here the CDR3 DNA reads TGTGCCAGCAGCCTTCTGGTGGACACAGGGAATGAAAAACTGTTTTTT.

This chain connects TRBV7-9 to TRBJ2-3; TRBD2 matches at 7 bases. The CDR3 contains 15 residues. Germline CDR1 and CDR2: SEHNR and FQNEAQ (reference sequence). J lost 3 bases, V lost 5 bases, and 8 bases had no gene match. The CDR3: CASSPAGLETDTQYF. The CDR3, as DNA: TGTGCCAGCAGCCCAGCGGGGTTGGAGACAGATACGCAGTATTTT.

The gene calls are TRBV5-1 and TRBJ1-1; 8 nucleotides match TRBD1. This CDR3 contains 15 residues. The V segment lost 0 bases and the J segment 5 bases; nucleotides outside the gene matches: 6. Germline CDR1 is SGHRS and CDR2 is YFSETQ. The CDR3 DNA follows: TGCGCCAGCAGCTTGGATTTGACAGGGGATACTGAAGCTTTCTTT. It specifies CASSLDLTGDTEAFF. The complete variable domain, with remaining parts taken from reference TRBV5-1 and TRBJ1-1, reads KAGVTQTPRYLIKTRGQQVTLSCSPISGHRSVSWYQQTPGQGLQFLFEYFSETQRNKGNFPGRFSGRQFSNSRSEMNVSTLELGDSALYLCASSLDLTGDTEAFFGQGTRLTVV.

The chain employs TRBV6-2 or TRBV6-3 and TRBJ1-2; 7 bases agree with TRBD1. V lost 7 bases, J lost 6 bases, and 23 bases stayed unmatched. CDR1 is MNHEY, CDR2 SVGEGT, per germline. The CDR3 is made up of 18 amino acids. The CDR3, as DNA: TGTGCCAGCACCCCTAAATGGGACCGGGGGACAGCGAAGGATGGCTACACCTTC. As protein: CASTPKWDRGTAKDGYTF.

The V and J genes are TRBV15 and TRBJ2-6, with D perhaps TRBD1 (6 bases). Per germline, CDR1 LNHNV and CDR2 YYDKDF (reference sequence). This CDR3 has 18 amino acids. Deletions cut 0 bases from V and 0 bases from J, with 12 bases between. The CDR3 is CATSRDKGHSSGANVLTF. The CDR3 bases are TGTGCCACCAGCAGAGATAAGGGACATAGCTCTGGGGCCAACGTCCTGACTTTC.

The chain couples TRBV7-2 to TRBJ1-5; perhaps TRBD1 as D (6 bases). The CDR3 is 15 residues long. V shed 1 base and J shed 3 bases, with 10 bases lying between them. Germline V gene sequence: CDR1 SGHTA, CDR2 FQGNSA. CDR3 amino acids: CASSLDRVNNQPQHF. In nucleotides, the CDR3 is TGTGCCAGCAGCTTAGACAGGGTGAACAATCAGCCCCAGCATTTT.

Only a few counts were recorded for this clone. The rearrangement joins TRBV27 to TRBJ1-5; D gene ambiguous. This CDR3 has 15 amino acids. CDR1 is MNHEY, CDR2 SMNVEV, per germline (reference sequence). The V and J ends lost 5 bases and 2 bases respectively, with 13 bases between them. Here the CDR3 reads CASSAGWTGNQPQHF. For the CDR3, the DNA is TGTGCCAGCAGTGCCGGATGGACTGGCAATCAGCCCCAGCATTTT.

The chain links TRBV5-5 to TRBJ1-6; the match to TRBD1 covers 7 bases. The germline V gene encodes CDR1 SGHKS and CDR2 YYEKEE (reference sequence). V dropped 4 bases and J dropped 10; count of bases not matched to a gene: 14. This CDR3 spans 16 amino acids. DNA of the CDR3: TGTGCCAGCAGCGTAACCTCGCAGGGGGTTCAATCACCCCTCCACTTT. This gives the protein CASSVTSQGVQSPLHF.

This clone was seen only once. This chain connects TRBV3-1 (or the pseudogene TRBV3-2) to TRBJ1-3; D might be TRBD1 (6 bases). Germline V gene sequence: CDR1 LGHDT, CDR2 YNNKEL (reference sequence). CDR3 length equals 17 residues. With 0 bases removed from V and 0 bases from J, the gap between germline ends came to 12 bases. In nucleotides, the CDR3 is TGTGCCAGCAGCCAAGACCGACAGGCTCACTCTGGAAACACCATATATTTT. Translated, it gives CASSQDRQAHSGNTIYF.

This clone was counted a single time. The chain recombines TRBV7-9 with TRBJ2-5, with TRBD1 matching over 9 bases. Germline assignment: CDR1 SEHNR and CDR2 FQNEAQ (reference sequence). V shed 4 bases and J 5 bases; nucleotides not matched to a gene: 11. The CDR3 contains 16 residues. CDR3 sequence reads: CASSYRGQRRKETQYF. CDR3 sequence (DNA): TGTGCCAGCAGCTACAGGGGGCAACGGCGGAAGGAGACCCAGTACTTC. Combining the CDR3 with reference TRBV7-9 and TRBJ2-5 gives the whole variable domain DTGVSQNPRHKITKRGQNVTFRCDPISEHNRLYWYRQTLGQGPEFLTYFQNEAQLEKSRLLSDRFSAERPKGSFSTLEIQRTEQGDSAMYLCASSYRGQRRKETQYFGPGTRLLVL.

The rearrangement uses TRBV27 and TRBJ2-2; possibly TRBD2 for D (6 bases). The CDR3 loop spans 16 amino acids. V lost 2 bases and J 2 bases, leaving 12 bases between the germline ends. The germline V gene encodes CDR1 MNHEY and CDR2 SMNVEV (reference sequence). The CDR3 is CASSLGGTTNTGELFF. The DNA of the CDR3 is TGTGCCAGCAGTTTAGGGGGGACCACAAACACCGGGGAGCTGTTTTTT.